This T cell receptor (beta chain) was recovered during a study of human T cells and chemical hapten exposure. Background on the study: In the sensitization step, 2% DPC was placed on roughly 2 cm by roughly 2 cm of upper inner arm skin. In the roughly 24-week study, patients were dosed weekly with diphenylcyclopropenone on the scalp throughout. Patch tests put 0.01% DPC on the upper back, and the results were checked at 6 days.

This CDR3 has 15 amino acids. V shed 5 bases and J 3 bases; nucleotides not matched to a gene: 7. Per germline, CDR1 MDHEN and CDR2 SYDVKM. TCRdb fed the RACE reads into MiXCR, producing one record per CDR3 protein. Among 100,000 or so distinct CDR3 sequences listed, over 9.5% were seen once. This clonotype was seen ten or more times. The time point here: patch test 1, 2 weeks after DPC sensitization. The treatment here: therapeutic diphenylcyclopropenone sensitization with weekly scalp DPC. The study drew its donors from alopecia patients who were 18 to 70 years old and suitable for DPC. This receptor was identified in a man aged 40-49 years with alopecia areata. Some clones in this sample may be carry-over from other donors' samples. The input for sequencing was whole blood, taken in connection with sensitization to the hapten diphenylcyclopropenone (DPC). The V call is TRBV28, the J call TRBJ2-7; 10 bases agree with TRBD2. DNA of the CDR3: TGTGCCAGCAGTCTCGGGACTAGCGCTAGCTACGAGCAGTACTTC. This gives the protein CASSLGTSASYEQYF.